This T cell receptor (beta chain) was sequenced for a study of CD8+CD57+ T cells in acquired aplastic anemia. CD8+CD57+ cell expansion, shown by flow cytometry, had occurred in the patients selected for sequencing. This clonotype was seen a handful of times. Per germline, CDR1 SQVTM and CDR2 ANQGSEA. Trimming removed 6 bases from V and 5 bases from J; junction bases left unmatched: 12. This CDR3 is built from 15 residues. Researchers used genomic DNA as the template to profile TCR beta VDJ and CDR3. TCRdb reanalysed the reads using MiXCR and keeps one entry per CDR3 protein. The repertoire holds around 79,000 distinct CDR3 sequences, roughly 72% seen once, with 70% to 90% in the top ten.

The sequenced sample was sorted CD4+, CD8+, or CD8+CD57+ T cells (not recorded which) from PBMCs. The receptor was derived from a human donor with aplastic anemia. The V call is TRBV29-1, the J call TRBJ2-7; 11 nucleotides line up with TRBD2. The CDR3: CSVRQTLAGEHEQYF. The CDR3 DNA sequence: TGCAGCGTCAGACAGACACTAGCGGGAGAACACGAGCAGTACTTC.